The next 20 T cell receptor beta chains were all read from a single sample in a study of T cells in Graves' hyperthyroidism and ophthalmopathy (dated by TCRdb to 2018 to 2020). Library preparation used multiplex PCR. Sequencer: Illumina HiSeq 2000. TCR beta CDR3 regions were amplified from RNA transcripts. For the first round of RT-PCR on the TCR CDR3, the HTBI primer set was used together with the Qiagen OneStep RT-PCR kit. The raw public reads went through TCRdb reprocessing: fastp at Q25, MiXCR clone calling, in-frame beta chains kept. All rows with the same CDR3 protein become a single entry with the most common DNA and genes. This sample comprises about 290,000 distinct CDR3 sequences, roughly 15% of them detected only once. The ten largest clones represent roughly 8.2% of the sample. Sequenced: blood. The receptors shown here come from a woman in her thirties or forties with Graves' hyperthyroidism.

This clonotype was counted many times. The rearrangement uses TRBV12-3 or TRBV12-4 and TRBJ2-1; 8 bases match TRBD2. CDR3 size: 14 residues. V lost 3 bases and J lost 6; bases outside the gene matches: 4. The CDR3 DNA is TGTGCCAGCAGTTTCATGCGGGAGGCCAATGAGCAGTTCTTC. It encodes CASSFMREANEQFF.

Ten or more counts support this clonotype. The gene calls are TRBV2 and TRBJ2-1, with TRBD2 matching 7 bases. The V and J ends lost 7 bases and 6 bases, in that order; junction bases with no gene match: 6. The CDR3 extends over 13 amino acids. The V gene's germline CDR1 is SNHLY and CDR2 FYNNEI. The CDR3 loop reads CASNPSGSNEQFF. The CDR3 DNA sequence: TGTGCCAGCAATCCTAGCGGAAGCAATGAGCAGTTCTTC. The full variable domain, completed using reference TRBV2 and TRBJ2-1, is EPEVTQTPSHQVTQMGQEVILRCVPISNHLYFYWYRQILGQKVEFLVSFYNNEISEKSEIFDDQFSVERPDGSNFTLKIRSTKLEDSAMYFCASNPSGSNEQFFGPGTRLTVL.

This clonotype was seen many times. The DNA for the CDR3 is TGTGCCAGCAGTGCCACCGGGACAGTGGAAAACATTCAGTACTTC. Translation: CASSATGTVENIQYF. The chain joins TRBV3-1 to TRBJ2-4, with 7 bases matching TRBD1. CDR1 LGHDT and CDR2 YNNKEL come from the germline V gene (reference sequence). The V gene end was trimmed by 6 bases and the J gene end by 5 bases; junction bases not matched to a gene: 10. This CDR3 has 15 amino acids. Based on the CDR3 plus reference TRBV3-1 and TRBJ2-4, the full variable domain is DTAVSQTPKYLVTQMGNDKSIKCEQNLGHDTMYWYKQDSKKFLKIMFSYNNKELIINETVPNRFSPKSPDKAHLNLHINSLELGDSAVYFCASSATGTVENIQYFGAGTRLSVL.

This chain joins TRBV11-2 and TRBJ1-2; TRBD1 agrees at 8 bases. The CDR3 spans 14 residues. Looked up from germline, CDR1 is SGHAT and CDR2 is FQNNGV. V dropped 5 bases and J dropped 4; count of bases not matched to a gene: 6. The CDR3 DNA reads TGTGCCAGCAGCCGGACAGGGCTGGGCTATGGCTACACCTTC. Amino acid sequence: CASSRTGLGYGYTF.

This clonotype was recorded a few times. CDR3 DNA: TGTGCCAGCAGCCAATTAGGCCTTCTACGAGAGGGGAATCAGCCCCAGCATTTT. This translates into CASSQLGLLREGNQPQHF. This sequence joins TRBV4-2 and TRBJ1-5; maybe TRBD1 (5 bases). The V end was cut by 2 bases, the J end by 4 bases, with 21 bases between. Germline-derived CDR1 and CDR2 are LGHNA and YNFKEQ. The CDR3 is 18 residues long.

The rearrangement uses TRBV4-1 and TRBJ2-1; D is perhaps TRBD2 (6 bases). The germline CDR1 and CDR2 sequences are MGHRA and YSYEKL. V gave up 8 bases and J gave up 3 bases, with 17 bases separating them. The CDR3 is made up of 15 amino acids. Written as DNA, the CDR3 is TGCGCCAGCGGATCTAGGGCTAGCGTCTACAATGAGCAGTTCTTC. As protein: CASGSRASVYNEQFF.

In this sample, this clonotype turned up many times. V gene TRBV28 combines with J gene TRBJ2-7, with TRBD2 identical over 9 bases. V was pared by 4 bases and J by 3 bases, with 7 bases of the junction left unmatched. Germline CDR1 reads MDHEN; CDR2 reads SYDVKM. This CDR3 is built from 15 residues. This CDR3 is CASSWSSGEGYEQYF. Here the CDR3 DNA reads TGTGCCAGCAGTTGGTCTAGCGGGGAGGGCTACGAGCAGTACTTC.

This clonotype was picked up a small number of times. A much larger clone is a single base away; this may be a read error. V usage is TRBV28 and J usage is TRBJ2-7; D call uncertain. In germline, CDR1 is MDHEN, CDR2 SYDVKM. The CDR3 is made up of 11 amino acids. V shed 3 bases and J shed 3 bases, with 3 bases lying between them. This CDR3 reads CASSFVYEQYF. The CDR3 bases are TGTGCCAGCAGTTTTGTCTACGAGCAGTACTTC.

The V gene is TRBV30, the J gene TRBJ1-1, with D uncertain. Per the germline V gene, CDR1 is GTSNPN and CDR2 is SVGIG (reference sequence). The CDR3 is 13 amino acids. With 1 base removed from V and 3 bases from J, the gap between germline ends came to 9 bases. DNA for the CDR3: TGTGCCTGGAGTGGCTTGTCTTACACTGAAGCTTTCTTT. Translation: CAWSGLSYTEAFF.

The chain carries TRBV5-8 and TRBJ2-1; TRBD2 agrees at 12 bases. The junction had 15 bases not matched to a gene; V was cut back by 4 bases and J by 7 bases. The CDR3 covers 18 residues. Germline-derived CDR1 and CDR2 are SGHTS and YDEGEE. CDR3 amino acids: CASSENTKGLAGLNEQFF. CDR3 bases: TGTGCCAGCAGCGAGAATACCAAGGGACTAGCGGGCCTTAATGAGCAGTTCTTC.

This clonotype was detected ten times or more. V and J are TRBV3-1 and TRBJ1-2, with TRBD1 matching over 7 bases. The V segment lost 2 bases and the J segment 3 bases; nucleotides outside the gene matches: 6. This CDR3 comprises 15 residues. CDR1 LGHDT and CDR2 YNNKEL come from the germline V gene (reference sequence). The CDR3 protein is CASSQLQGNYYGYTF. Here the CDR3 DNA reads TGTGCCAGCAGCCAATTACAGGGGAATTACTATGGCTACACCTTC.

This clonotype was seen repeatedly, ten times or more. The chain links TRBV6-5 to TRBJ1-2; 8 bases are a match to TRBD1. Germline CDR1 MNHEY, CDR2 SVGAGI. J lost 8 bases, V lost 2 bases, and 7 bases had no gene match. The CDR3 totals 14 residues. CDR3 amino acids: CASSYRDRSPGYTF. CDR3 sequence (DNA): TGTGCCAGCAGTTACCGGGACAGGTCCCCGGGCTACACCTTC.

Comment on this clonotype: A much bigger clone sits one base away, suggesting this may be a read error. The V and J genes are TRBV5-8 and TRBJ1-2, with TRBD1 matching over 7 bases. This CDR3 has 14 residues. In germline, CDR1 is SGHTS, CDR2 YDEGEE. The CDR3 here is CTSSLRGTDYGYTF. DNA of the CDR3: TGTACCAGCAGCTTACGTGGGACAGACTATGGCTACACCTTC. Together with reference TRBV5-8 and TRBJ1-2, the CDR3 gives the full variable domain: EAGVTQSPTHLIKTRGQQATLRCSPISGHTSVYWYQQALGLGLQFLLWYDEGEERNRGNFPPRFSGRQFPNYSSELNVNALELEDSALYLCTSSLRGTDYGYTFGSGTRLTVV.

The chain combines TRBV15 with TRBJ2-7; no reliable D call. Trimming left V 1 base short and J 3 bases short, with 7 bases between. Looked up from germline, CDR1 is LNHNV and CDR2 is YYDKDF (reference sequence). The CDR3 spans 13 residues. The CDR3 loop is CATSRGKDYEQYF. The CDR3 nucleotides read TGTGCCACCAGCAGAGGTAAGGACTACGAGCAGTACTTC. Looking up the rest from reference TRBV15 and TRBJ2-7 gives the full variable domain: DAMVIQNPRYQVTQFGKPVTLSCSQTLNHNVMYWYQQKSSQAPKLLFHYYDKDFNNEADTPDNFQSRRPNTSFCFLDIRSPGLGDTAMYLCATSRGKDYEQYFGPGTRLTVT.

The rearrangement links TRBV7-9 to TRBJ2-7; maybe TRBD2 (5 bases). Trimming took 1 base from V and 2 from J, leaving 15 bases between them. There are 16 residues in the CDR3. The germline gives CDR1 SEHNR, CDR2 FQNEAQ (reference sequence). The CDR3 region is CASSLGTPIPTYEQYF. In DNA form, the CDR3 reads TGTGCCAGCAGCTTAGGGACTCCCATCCCCACCTACGAGCAGTACTTC.

This clonotype showed up many times. CDR3 residues: CASMGQNTEAFF. The CDR3 DNA is TGTGCCAGCATGGGACAGAACACTGAAGCTTTCTTT. The V call is TRBV28, the J call TRBJ1-1; D is perhaps TRBD1 (6 bases). CDR1 and CDR2 from the germline V gene are MDHEN and SYDVKM. The length of the CDR3 is 12 residues. Trimming shortened V by 7 bases and J by 1 base, and 7 bases separated the two germline ends.

This clonotype was counted ten times or more. The CDR3 loop is CASSSIGTDYGYTF. The CDR3 DNA follows: TGTGCCAGCAGCTCCATAGGGACGGACTATGGCTACACCTTC. The V and J genes are TRBV12-3 or TRBV12-4 and TRBJ1-2; D may be TRBD1 (5 bases). The CDR3 is made up of 14 amino acids. The V end was cut by 6 bases, the J end by 3 bases, with 14 bases between.

This clonotype was counted many times. This sequence joins TRBV27 and TRBJ1-6; 8 bases line up with TRBD1. Unmatched junction bases numbered 4, after V lost 5 bases and J lost 7 bases. The CDR3 has 14 residues. Germline assignment: CDR1 MNHEY and CDR2 SMNVEV (reference sequence). CDR3 nucleotide sequence: TGTGCCAGCAGTATCCGGGACAGGAATTCACCCCTCCACTTT. Translation gives CASSIRDRNSPLHF.

The V and J genes are TRBV5-4 and TRBJ2-5; D may be TRBD1 or TRBD2 (5 bases each). This CDR3 has 14 amino acids. In germline, CDR1 is SGHNT, CDR2 YYREEE (reference sequence). Trimming took 4 bases from V and 5 from J, leaving 15 bases between them. DNA of the CDR3: TGTGCCAGCAGCGTCGGGACCCGCGGGGAGACCCAGTACTTC. It specifies CASSVGTRGETQYF.

The rearrangement joins TRBV5-1 to TRBJ1-6; the D gene is possibly TRBD1 (6 bases). Trimming shortened V by 2 bases and J by 7 bases, and 19 bases separated the two germline ends. CDR1 is SGHRS, CDR2 YFSETQ, per germline. The CDR3 is 17 amino acids. CDR3 residues: CASSFSRDTIPNSPLHF. CDR3 bases: TGCGCCAGCAGCTTCTCCAGGGACACCATCCCCAATTCACCCCTCCACTTT. Complete variable domain (other parts from reference TRBV5-1 and TRBJ1-6): KAGVTQTPRYLIKTRGQQVTLSCSPISGHRSVSWYQQTPGQGLQFLFEYFSETQRNKGNFPGRFSGRQFSNSRSEMNVSTLELGDSALYLCASSFSRDTIPNSPLHFGNGTRLTVT.